One sample yielded the 30 T cell receptor beta chains listed below, sequenced in a study of T cells in Graves' hyperthyroidism and ophthalmopathy. RNA transcripts provided the source from which TCR beta CDR3 regions were amplified. A set of HTBI primers served as the primers for a first-round RT-PCR of the TCR CDR3. TCRdb ran MiXCR on the multiplex PCR reads and lists one entry per CDR3 protein. The sample includes hundreds of thousands of distinct CDR3 sequences, about 14% of them seen just once. Sequenced input: blood. These receptors were taken from a woman aged 45-65 years with Graves' ophthalmopathy.

This clonotype was counted only a few times. The J gene is TRBJ2-1, the V gene TRBV9; TRBD2 matches at 7 bases. V shed 1 base, J shed 0 bases, and the junction held 7 bases outside the gene matches. CDR3 length: 17 amino acids. Germline CDR1 reads SGDLS; CDR2 reads YYNGEE. DNA for the CDR3: TGTGCCAGCAGCGTAACCGCTGGCGGGAGCTCCTACAATGAGCAGTTCTTC. Its protein product is CASSVTAGGSSYNEQFF.

This clonotype showed up just a few times. The J gene is TRBJ2-1, the V gene TRBV9; 9 nucleotides line up with TRBD2. This CDR3 contains 15 residues. V trimming: 3 bases; J trimming: 7 bases; junction bases outside the gene matches: 8. The germline gives CDR1 SGDLS, CDR2 YYNGEE. The CDR3 coding sequence is TGTGCCAGCAGCGGTAGCGGGAGAGCGGGAAATGAGCAGTTCTTC. Translation: CASSGSGRAGNEQFF.

This clonotype appeared a few times. Germline and junction disagree at one end, which may indicate a read error. The chain carries TRBV14 and TRBJ2-5; D not resolved. Per the germline V gene, CDR1 is SGHDN and CDR2 is FVKESK. This CDR3 comprises 15 residues. CDR3 sequence (DNA): TGTGCCAGCAGCAAAGAGATAACGGGCCAAGAGACCCAGTACTTC. Amino acid sequence: CASSKEITGQETQYF.

This clonotype was seen at least ten times. This chain connects TRBV11-3 to TRBJ2-3, with D perhaps TRBD2 (5 bases). Germline V gene data show CDR1 as SGHNT and CDR2 as YENEEA. Trimming left V 1 base short and J 3 bases short, with 5 bases between. The CDR3 extends over 13 amino acids. For the CDR3, the DNA is TGTGCCAGCAGCTTAGGGGAGACAGATACGCAGTATTTT. It specifies CASSLGETDTQYF.

This clonotype has ten or more counts. V and J are TRBV20-1 and TRBJ1-1; D call uncertain. Germline loops: CDR1 DFQATT, CDR2 SNEGSKA (reference sequence). V was pared by 4 bases and J by 0 bases, with 12 bases between. The CDR3 runs 14 residues. CDR3 DNA: TGCAGTGCTACAGTTCCGGGTCTGAACACTGAAGCTTTCTTT. Amino acid sequence: CSATVPGLNTEAFF.

V is TRBV20-1 and J is TRBJ2-7, with 8 bases identical to TRBD2. This CDR3 is 15 amino acids long. Germline V CDR1 and CDR2: DFQATT, SNEGSKA (reference sequence). The V gene end was trimmed by 3 bases and the J gene end by 7 bases; junction bases not matched to a gene: 14. The chain's CDR3 is CSASGREVGVDEQYF. CDR3 coding DNA: TGCAGTGCTAGTGGGCGGGAGGTTGGTGTAGATGAGCAGTACTTC.

At least ten counts were recorded for this clonotype. This chain connects TRBV7-3 to TRBJ2-1; perhaps TRBD1 as D (6 bases). Germline lookup yields CDR1 SGHTA and CDR2 FQGTGA. V lost 5 bases to trimming and J lost 5 bases, with 16 bases between them. CDR3 length equals 15 residues. The CDR3 DNA follows: TGTGCCAGCAGCCCCGCACAGGGTCGGCACAATGAGCAGTTCTTC. It encodes CASSPAQGRHNEQFF.

This clonotype was counted ten times or more. The chain uses TRBV28 and TRBJ1-2; D is possibly TRBD1 (6 bases). The V gene lost 2 bases and the J gene lost 4 bases, with 11 bases spanning the gap. Germline V lookup: CDR1 MDHEN, CDR2 SYDVKM. The CDR3 contains 14 residues. Written as DNA, the CDR3 is TGTGCCAGCAGTTTACTTTACAGGGCCTATGGCTACACCTTC. Its protein is CASSLLYRAYGYTF.

Details on this clonotype: This may come from a read error, since a much larger clone is one base off. V usage is TRBV5-6 and J usage is TRBJ1-2; D remains unclear. The V end lost 2 bases, the J end lost 4 bases, and 3 bases lay between the germline ends. Germline V gene sequence: CDR1 SGHDT, CDR2 YYEEEE. The CDR3 runs 11 residues. The DNA of the CDR3 is TGTGCCAGCAGCTTCATCTATGGCTACACCTTC. Amino acids: CASSFIYGYTF.

In its sample, this clonotype was seen many times. V usage is TRBV7-2 and J usage is TRBJ2-5; 14 bases line up with TRBD2. V shed 5 bases and J 3 bases; nucleotides not matched to a gene: 11. CDR3 size: 18 residues. Germline CDR1 is SGHTA and CDR2 is FQGNSA. The CDR3 here is CASSARLAGGPSEETQYF. CDR3 DNA sequence: TGTGCCAGCAGCGCAAGACTAGCGGGAGGGCCCTCAGAAGAGACCCAGTACTTC.

Ten or more counts support this clonotype. This chain links TRBV7-9 with TRBJ2-1; 9 bases map to TRBD2. The CDR3 loop spans 16 amino acids. Germline V CDR1 and CDR2: SEHNR, FQNEAQ (reference sequence). The trim removed 4 bases at V and 4 bases at J, leaving 8 bases unmatched. The CDR3 DNA follows: TGTGCCAGCAGCTCCTTCAGCGGGAGGATTTACAATGAGCAGTTCTTC. Its protein product is CASSSFSGRIYNEQFF. Variable domain in full (rest from reference TRBV7-9 and TRBJ2-1): DTGVSQNPRHKITKRGQNVTFRCDPISEHNRLYWYRQTLGQGPEFLTYFQNEAQLEKSRLLSDRFSAERPKGSFSTLEIQRTEQGDSAMYLCASSSFSGRIYNEQFFGPGTRLTVL.

This clonotype was recorded at least ten times. The chain links TRBV6-2 or TRBV6-3 to TRBJ2-1; TRBD2 matches 7 bases. This CDR3 contains 17 residues. CDR1 and CDR2 (germline): MNHEY, SVGEGT. V lost 0 bases and J lost 5; bases outside the gene matches: 10. CDR3 amino acids: CASSYSPRTRPNNEQFF. CDR3 nucleotides: TGTGCCAGCAGTTACTCGCCCCGGACTAGGCCAAACAATGAGCAGTTCTTC.

This clonotype was seen more than once but under ten times. This chain uses TRBV9 with TRBJ2-2; D is perhaps TRBD1 or TRBD2 (5 bases each). Germline CDR1 is SGDLS and CDR2 is YYNGEE. V was shortened by 5 bases and J by 3 bases, with 23 bases between the two germline ends. The CDR3 sequence is 18 residues long. The CDR3 here is CASSYSGTGEEYTGELFF. CDR3 sequence (DNA): TGTGCCAGCAGTTACTCCGGGACCGGAGAAGAATACACCGGGGAGCTGTTTTTT. Based on the CDR3 plus reference TRBV9 and TRBJ2-2, the full variable domain is DSGVTQTPKHLITATGQRVTLRCSPRSGDLSVYWYQQSLDQGLQFLIQYYNGEERAKGNILERFSAQQFPDLHSELNLSSLELGDSALYFCASSYSGTGEEYTGELFFGEGSRLTVL.

This clonotype was seen repeatedly, ten times or more. This rearrangement joins TRBV5-1 to TRBJ2-4; D perhaps matches TRBD2 (5 bases). There are 14 residues in the CDR3. Deletions cut 3 bases from V and 4 bases from J, with 11 bases between. The V gene's germline CDR1 is SGHRS and CDR2 YFSETQ. This CDR3 reads CASSYRDLKNIQYF. The CDR3 DNA reads as TGCGCCAGCAGCTACCGGGATTTGAAAAACATTCAGTACTTC.

This clonotype was seen repeatedly, ten times or more. Its ends do not fully match the called genes, so a read error is possible. This chain joins TRBV28 and TRBJ2-7, with D possibly matching TRBD1 (6 bases). Germline CDR1 reads MDHEN; CDR2 reads SYDVKM. The CDR3 sequence is 14 residues long. The CDR3 loop is CASSPPTGSYEQCF. For the CDR3, the DNA is TGTGCCAGCAGTCCACCGACAGGATCCTACGAGCAGTGCTTC.

The sample holds many counts of this clonotype. The chain recombines TRBV7-3 with TRBJ2-1; D might be TRBD1 or TRBD2, each matching 5 bases. V gave up 4 bases and J gave up 6 bases, with 16 bases separating them. Germline lookup yields CDR1 SGHTA and CDR2 FQGTGA. The CDR3 is 15 amino acids. The CDR3 DNA is TGTGCCAGCAGCTCCCGGGACGGAACACTCAATGAGCAGTTCTTC. Encoded protein: CASSSRDGTLNEQFF.

The table lists this clonotype with a few counts. This sequence joins TRBV7-3 and TRBJ1-2; 12 nucleotides match TRBD1. Germline lookup yields CDR1 SGHTA and CDR2 FQGTGA. J gave up 3 bases and V 4 bases, and 3 bases lay outside the gene matches. CDR3 length equals 15 residues. Here the CDR3 DNA reads TGTGCCAGCAGCTCCGGGACAGGGGGCGACTATGGCTACACCTTC. It encodes CASSSGTGGDYGYTF.

Worth noting for this clonotype: This clone may be a read error of a much larger clone one base away. This rearrangement joins TRBV2 to TRBJ2-5; no clear D gene. Trimming cost V 7 bases and J 1 base, with 13 bases left between them. The length of the CDR3 is 14 residues. Germline loops: CDR1 SNHLY, CDR2 FYNNEI. This CDR3 reads CASNPRVGQETQYF. The CDR3 DNA reads as TGTGCCAGCAACCCCCGGGTTGGCCAAGAGACCCAGTACTTC.

This sequence joins TRBV5-6 and TRBJ2-3, with D unclear. The CDR3 sequence is 15 residues long. Germline V gene data show CDR1 as SGHDT and CDR2 as YYEEEE. Trimming took 0 bases from V and 2 from J, leaving 10 bases between them. CDR3 sequence reads: CASSLGGNPTDTQYF. CDR3 in DNA: TGTGCCAGCAGCTTGGGCGGAAATCCCACAGATACGCAGTATTTT. The whole variable domain, filled in from reference TRBV5-6 and TRBJ2-3, reads DAGVTQSPTHLIKTRGQQVTLRCSPKSGHDTVSWYQQALGQGPQFIFQYYEEEERQRGNFPDRFSGHQFPNYSSELNVNALLLGDSALYLCASSLGGNPTDTQYFGPGTRLTVL.

This clonotype was counted at least ten times. The V and J genes are TRBV7-3 and TRBJ2-1; the D gene could be TRBD1 or TRBD2 (5 bases each). Germline V gene data show CDR1 as SGHTA and CDR2 as FQGTGA. Trimming removed 5 bases from V and 4 bases from J, with 24 bases in between. The CDR3 sequence is 18 residues long. CDR3 in amino acids: CASSRFALRSGRYNEQFF. The CDR3 nucleotides are TGTGCCAGCAGCCGCTTTGCCCTTCGCTCGGGACGTTACAATGAGCAGTTCTTC.

This clonotype was counted ten times or more. The chain carries TRBV7-3 and TRBJ2-1; D not resolved. Germline assignment: CDR1 SGHTA and CDR2 FQGTGA. The CDR3 runs 15 residues. The germline V and J ends were trimmed by 1 base and 6 bases, with 13 bases remaining between them. This CDR3 is CASSLSTGSFNEQFF. The CDR3 DNA follows: TGTGCCAGCAGCTTAAGTACGGGTAGCTTCAATGAGCAGTTCTTC.

In this sample, this clonotype turned up many times. V usage is TRBV27 and J usage is TRBJ1-2; a possible D gene is TRBD1 (6 bases). CDR3 size: 13 residues. Trimming shortened V by 3 bases and J by 10 bases, and 15 bases separated the two germline ends. Germline CDR1 and CDR2: MNHEY and SMNVEV (reference sequence). For the CDR3, the DNA is TGTGCCAGCAGTTTTGTGGGGGCGAAGAACTACACCTTC. This encodes CASSFVGAKNYTF.

In this sample, this clonotype turned up many times. The chain combines TRBV20-1 with TRBJ2-1; D call uncertain. V lost 3 bases, J lost 2 bases, and 2 bases lay in between. CDR3 length: 11 amino acids. Looked up from germline, CDR1 is DFQATT and CDR2 is SNEGSKA (reference sequence). The CDR3 loop is CSASTYNEQFF. The CDR3 nucleotides are TGCAGTGCTAGTACCTACAATGAGCAGTTCTTC.

This clonotype was counted only a few times. This chain uses TRBV7-9 with TRBJ1-5; D remains unclear. The germline CDR1 and CDR2 sequences are SEHNR and FQNEAQ (reference sequence). With 1 base removed from V and 8 bases from J, the gap between germline ends came to 6 bases. The CDR3 runs 12 residues. The DNA for the CDR3 is TGTGCCAGCAGCTTAGAGGGAGAGCCCCAGCATTTT. Translated, it gives CASSLEGEPQHF.

This clonotype has ten or more counts. This chain connects TRBV7-9 to TRBJ2-1; the D gene is possibly TRBD2 (6 bases). This CDR3 has 15 amino acids. Germline V gene lookup returns CDR1 SEHNR and CDR2 FQNEAQ (reference sequence). The germline V and J ends were trimmed by 5 bases and 3 bases, with 14 bases remaining between them. CDR3 protein: CASSLSLRGYNEQFF. The DNA of the CDR3 is TGTGCCAGCAGCCTTTCCCTGCGGGGCTACAATGAGCAGTTCTTC.

This clonotype was detected only a few times. Mismatch with germline at one junction end may stem from a read error. The chain carries TRBV13 and TRBJ1-1; D is ambiguous. The CDR3 sequence is 12 residues long. Looked up from germline, CDR1 is PRHDT and CDR2 is FYEKMQ (reference sequence). CDR3 in DNA: TGTGTCAGCAGTGAGATGAACACTGAAGCTTTCTTT. Translation gives CVSSEMNTEAFF.

There are many counts of this clonotype. This sequence joins TRBV6-2 or TRBV6-3 and TRBJ2-1; D ambiguous. Germline lookup yields CDR1 MNHEY and CDR2 SVGEGT. CDR3 length: 12 residues. The germline V and J ends were trimmed by 6 bases and 11 bases, with 14 bases remaining between them. The CDR3 protein is CASRSQVVKQFF. CDR3 DNA: TGTGCCAGCAGATCGCAGGTGGTAAAGCAGTTCTTC.

The table lists this clonotype with many counts. The rearrangement joins TRBV7-3 to TRBJ2-7; TRBD1 aligns across 8 bases. The germline CDR1 and CDR2 sequences are SGHTA and FQGTGA. The junction had 12 bases not matched to a gene; V was cut back by 5 bases and J by 3 bases. The length of the CDR3 is 16 residues. The CDR3 bases are TGTGCCAGCAGCCTACATTCGACAGGGGTCTACTACGAGCAGTACTTC. Translating it yields CASSLHSTGVYYEQYF.

The V gene is TRBV25-1, the J gene TRBJ2-1, with no clear D. Germline V gene data show CDR1 as MGHDK and CDR2 as SYGVNS. The CDR3 consists of 14 residues. V was cut by 1 base and J by 5 bases, with 9 bases left in between. CDR3 loop: CASSEWAGDNEQFF. The CDR3 DNA reads as TGTGCCAGCAGTGAATGGGCAGGAGACAATGAGCAGTTCTTC.

V is TRBV6-1 and J is TRBJ2-7, with D possibly matching TRBD1 (6 bases). The V end lost 5 bases, the J end lost 7 bases, and 33 bases lay between the germline ends. This CDR3 is 19 amino acids long. Germline CDR1 is MNHNS and CDR2 is SASEGT. The CDR3 spells CASSPSLVKGVPLEAEQYF. The CDR3 nucleotides are TGTGCCAGCAGTCCCTCTCTAGTAAAGGGGGTCCCCCTCGAGGCGGAGCAGTACTTC.